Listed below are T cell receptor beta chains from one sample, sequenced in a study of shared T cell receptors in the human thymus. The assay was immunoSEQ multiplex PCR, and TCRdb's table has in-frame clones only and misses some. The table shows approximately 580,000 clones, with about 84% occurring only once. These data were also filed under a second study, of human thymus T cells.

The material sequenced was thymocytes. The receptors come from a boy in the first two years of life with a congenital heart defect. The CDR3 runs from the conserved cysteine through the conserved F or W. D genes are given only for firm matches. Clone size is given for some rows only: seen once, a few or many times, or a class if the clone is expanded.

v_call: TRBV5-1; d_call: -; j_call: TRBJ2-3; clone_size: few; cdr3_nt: TGCGCCAGCAGGACTTCGGATACGCAGTATTTT; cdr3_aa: CASRTSDTQYF
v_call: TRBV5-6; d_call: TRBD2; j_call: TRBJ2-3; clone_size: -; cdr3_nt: TGTGCCAGCAGCCCCATCTTTCGACTAGCGGAAACAGATACGCAGTATTTT; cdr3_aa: CASSPIFRLAETDTQYF
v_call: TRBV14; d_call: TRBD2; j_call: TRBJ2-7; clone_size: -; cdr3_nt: TGTGCCAGCGGAGGGAGGGACGGACACTACGAGCAGTACTTC; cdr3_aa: CASGGRDGHYEQYF
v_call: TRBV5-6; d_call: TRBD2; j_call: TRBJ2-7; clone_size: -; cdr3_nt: TGTGCCAGCAGCTTAGTGGGAGGGCGAGCAAGCGGATTGCAGTACTTC; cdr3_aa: CASSLVGGRASGLQYF
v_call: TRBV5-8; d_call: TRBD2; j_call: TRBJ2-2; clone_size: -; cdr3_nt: TGTGCCAGCAGCCCGGGGACTAGCGGGAGGGCCTCGGGGGAGCTGTTTTTT; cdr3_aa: CASSPGTSGRASGELFF
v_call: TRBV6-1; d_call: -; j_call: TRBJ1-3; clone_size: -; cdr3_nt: TGTGCCAGTCTCGCGGGGGGAGTTGGCCACACCATATATTTT; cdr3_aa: CASLAGGVGHTIYF
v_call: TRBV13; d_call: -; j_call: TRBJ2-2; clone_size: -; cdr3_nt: TGTGCCAGCAGCCCCCTGGGTCCCGGGGGGCGGGGCGGGGAGCTGTTTTTT; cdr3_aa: CASSPLGPGGRGGELFF
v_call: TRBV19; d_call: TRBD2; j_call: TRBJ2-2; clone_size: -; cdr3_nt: TGTGCCAGTAGTAGCGGGAGGGGGCCCGGGGAGCTGTTTTTT; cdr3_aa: CASSSGRGPGELFF
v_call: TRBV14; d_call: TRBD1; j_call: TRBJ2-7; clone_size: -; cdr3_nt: TGTGCCAGCAGCCAAGAGGACAGGGACTACGAGCAGTACTTC; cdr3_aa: CASSQEDRDYEQYF
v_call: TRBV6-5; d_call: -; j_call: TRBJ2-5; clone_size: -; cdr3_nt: TGTGCCAGCAGCGGGGGGCCGCGGGAGACCCAGTACTTC; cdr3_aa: CASSGGPRETQYF
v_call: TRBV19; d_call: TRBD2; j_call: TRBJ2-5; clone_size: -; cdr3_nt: TGTGCCAGTAGTATTGTCGAACGTGTAGGGACTAGCGGGAGGAAAGAGACCCAGTACTTC; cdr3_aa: CASSIVERVGTSGRKETQYF
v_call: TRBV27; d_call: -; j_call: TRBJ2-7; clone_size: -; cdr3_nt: TGTGCCAGCAGTCCACAAACCCGGGACGAGCAGTACTTC; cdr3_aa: CASSPQTRDEQYF
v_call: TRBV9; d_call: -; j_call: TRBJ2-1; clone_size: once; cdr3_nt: TGTGCCAGCAGCGCCCGGACAGATCGGATGGGCAATGAGCAGTTCTTC; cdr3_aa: CASSARTDRMGNEQFF
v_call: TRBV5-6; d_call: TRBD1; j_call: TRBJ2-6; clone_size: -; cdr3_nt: TGTGCCAGCAGACCAAGACAGGGGGGCACCGGGGCCAACGTCCTGACTTTC; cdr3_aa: CASRPRQGGTGANVLTF
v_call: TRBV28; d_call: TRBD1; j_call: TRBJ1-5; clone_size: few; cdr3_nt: TGTGCCAGCAGGACAGGGTACGGACAGCCCCAGCATTTT; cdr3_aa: CASRTGYGQPQHF
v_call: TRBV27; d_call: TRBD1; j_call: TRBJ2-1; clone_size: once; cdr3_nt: TGTGCCAGCAGTACACCGGGACAGGACTCCTCCTACAATGAGCAGTTCTTC; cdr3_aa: CASSTPGQDSSYNEQFF
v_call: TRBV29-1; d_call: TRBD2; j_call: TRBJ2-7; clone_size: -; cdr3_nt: TGCAGCGTTGAAGATTCTATAGCGGGAGTTGGGTACGAGCAGTACTTC; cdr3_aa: CSVEDSIAGVGYEQYF
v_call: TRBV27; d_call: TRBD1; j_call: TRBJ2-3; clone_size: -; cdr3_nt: TGTGCCAGCAGCATCCATCCGGGACAGGGGACAGATACGCAGTATTTT; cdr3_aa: CASSIHPGQGTDTQYF
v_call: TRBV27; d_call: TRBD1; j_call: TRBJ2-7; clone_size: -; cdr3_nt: TGTGCCAGCAGTCCAAGCCGGAGACAGGGGGCGTCCTACGAGCAGTACTTC; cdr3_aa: CASSPSRRQGASYEQYF
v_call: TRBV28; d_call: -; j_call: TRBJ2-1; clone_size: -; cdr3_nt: TGTGCCAGCAGTTTCAAGGAGCGGGAGCAGTTCTTC; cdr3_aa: CASSFKEREQFF
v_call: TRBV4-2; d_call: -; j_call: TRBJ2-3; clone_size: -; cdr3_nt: TGTGCCAGCAGCCAAGTGCGGGACGGCACAGATACGCAGTATTTT; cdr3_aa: CASSQVRDGTDTQYF
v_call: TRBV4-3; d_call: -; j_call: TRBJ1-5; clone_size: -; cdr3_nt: TGCGCCAGCAGCCCCAGCTTGGGGGGTCAGCCCCAGCATTTT; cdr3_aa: CASSPSLGGQPQHF
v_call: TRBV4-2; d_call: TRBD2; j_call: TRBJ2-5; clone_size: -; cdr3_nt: TGTGCCAGCAGCCCGGGACTAGCGGTCCAAGAGACCCAGTACTTC; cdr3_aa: CASSPGLAVQETQYF
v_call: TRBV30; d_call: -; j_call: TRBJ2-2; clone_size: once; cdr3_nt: TGTGCCTGGAGACTCCGGCCCAGGGTAAATGTTAGCGGCCAACCCGCCGGGGAGCTGTTTTTT; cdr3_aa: CAWRLRPRVNVSGQPAGELFF
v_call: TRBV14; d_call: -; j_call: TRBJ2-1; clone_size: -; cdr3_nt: TGTGCCAGCCAGACTTCCTCCTACAATGAGCAGTTCTTC; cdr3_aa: CASQTSSYNEQFF
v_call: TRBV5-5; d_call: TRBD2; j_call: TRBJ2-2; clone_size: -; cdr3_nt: TGTGCCAGCAGCCCGGGACTAGCCAACGGTTCCGGGGAGCTGTTTTTT; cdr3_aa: CASSPGLANGSGELFF
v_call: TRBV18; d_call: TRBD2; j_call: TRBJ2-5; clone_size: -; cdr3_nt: TGTGCCAGCTCACATCCAGCGGGAGCCCAAGAGACCCAGTACTTC; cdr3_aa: CASSHPAGAQETQYF
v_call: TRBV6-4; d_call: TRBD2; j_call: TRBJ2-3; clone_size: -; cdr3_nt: TGTGCCAGCAGTCCTTATTACACTCAGCGGGAGGGCCGGGATACGCAGTATTTT; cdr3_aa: CASSPYYTQREGRDTQYF
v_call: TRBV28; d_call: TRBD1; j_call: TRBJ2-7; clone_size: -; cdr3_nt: TGTGCCAGCAGACCCCCGGACAGGTCGAACGAGCAGTACTTC; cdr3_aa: CASRPPDRSNEQYF
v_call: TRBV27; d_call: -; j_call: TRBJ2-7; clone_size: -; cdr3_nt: TGTGCCAGCAGTCTGCGAGGTGTAGGGAGCTCCTACGAGCAGTACTTC; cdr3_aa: CASSLRGVGSSYEQYF
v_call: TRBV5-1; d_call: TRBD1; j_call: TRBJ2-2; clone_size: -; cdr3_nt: TGCGCCAGCAGCACTAAAGACAGGGGGCAAAGCACCGGGGAGCTGTTTTTT; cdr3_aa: CASSTKDRGQSTGELFF
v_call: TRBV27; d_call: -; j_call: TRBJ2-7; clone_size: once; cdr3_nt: TGTGCCAGCAGTCCAACAGGGTCCTACGAGCAGTACTTC; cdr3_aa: CASSPTGSYEQYF
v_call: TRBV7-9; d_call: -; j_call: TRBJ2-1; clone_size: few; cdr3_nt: TGTGCCAGCAGCCTTGCCAGGGCCACCTACAATGAGCAGTTCTTC; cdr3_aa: CASSLARATYNEQFF
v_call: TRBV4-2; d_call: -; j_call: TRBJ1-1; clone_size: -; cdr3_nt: TGTGCCAGCGGGGGGTTTGAGGGCGGCACTGAAGCTTTCTTT; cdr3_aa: CASGGFEGGTEAFF
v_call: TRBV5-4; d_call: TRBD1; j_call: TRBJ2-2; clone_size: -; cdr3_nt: TGTGCCAGCAGCCCCATAAGGGACTTAGGGACAGGGTTTAAGTCCGGGGAGCTGTTTTTT; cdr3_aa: CASSPIRDLGTGFKSGELFF
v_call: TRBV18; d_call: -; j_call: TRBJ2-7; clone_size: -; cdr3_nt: TGTGCCAGCTCGCTCAGGCCACTAGCCTCCTACGAGCAGTACTTC; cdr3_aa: CASSLRPLASYEQYF
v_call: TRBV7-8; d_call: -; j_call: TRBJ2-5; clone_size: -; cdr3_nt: TGTGCCAGCAGCTTAGATATCCAAGAGACCCAGTACTTC; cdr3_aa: CASSLDIQETQYF
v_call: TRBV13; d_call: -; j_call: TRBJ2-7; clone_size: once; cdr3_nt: TGTGCCAGCAGCTTAGATGGTCTACCCTACGAGCAGTACTTC; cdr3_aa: CASSLDGLPYEQYF
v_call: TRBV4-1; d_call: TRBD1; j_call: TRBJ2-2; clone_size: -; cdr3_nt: TGCGCCAGCAGCCCAAGATGGACAGGGGGTGGCACCGGGGAGCTGTTTTTT; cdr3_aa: CASSPRWTGGGTGELFF
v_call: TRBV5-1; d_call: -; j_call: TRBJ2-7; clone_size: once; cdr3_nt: TGCGCCAGCAGCTCCGGAAAGGACACCGACGAGCAGTACTTC; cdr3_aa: CASSSGKDTDEQYF
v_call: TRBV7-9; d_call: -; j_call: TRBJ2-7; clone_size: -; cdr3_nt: TGTGCCAGCAGCTTACCAGAGGCTCGGCTAGAAGCCCCCGCCGAGCAGTACTTC; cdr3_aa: CASSLPEARLEAPAEQYF
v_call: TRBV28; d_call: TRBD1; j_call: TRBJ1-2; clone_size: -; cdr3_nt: TGTGCCAGCAGTCGAGGGGGCGTCTATGGCTACACCTTC; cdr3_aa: CASSRGGVYGYTF
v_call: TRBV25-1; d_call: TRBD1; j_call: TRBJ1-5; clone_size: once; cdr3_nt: TGTGCCAGCAGTGCCGATACAGGGGGCGGGCAGCCCCAGCATTTT; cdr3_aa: CASSADTGGGQPQHF
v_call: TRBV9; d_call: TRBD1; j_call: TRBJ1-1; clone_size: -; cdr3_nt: TGTGCCAGCAGCGTAGATACAGGGGCGGAAACTGAAGCTTTCTTT; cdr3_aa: CASSVDTGAETEAFF
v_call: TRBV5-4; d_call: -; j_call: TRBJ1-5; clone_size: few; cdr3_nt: TGTGCCAGCAGCTTGGGGCACAATCAGCCCCAGCATTTT; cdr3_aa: CASSLGHNQPQHF
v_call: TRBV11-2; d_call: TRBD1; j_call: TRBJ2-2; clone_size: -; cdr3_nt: TGTGCCAGCAGCTTAGATACGGGACAGGGGACCGGGGAGCTGTTTTTT; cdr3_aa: CASSLDTGQGTGELFF
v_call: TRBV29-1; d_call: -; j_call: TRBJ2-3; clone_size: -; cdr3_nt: TGCAGCCATCGGAGACTCAGCACAGATACGCAGTATTTT; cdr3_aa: CSHRRLSTDTQYF
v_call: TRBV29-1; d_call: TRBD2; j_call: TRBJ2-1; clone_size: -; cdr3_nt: TGCAGCGTTGAAGAGCGGACTAGCGGGGAGGACTCCTACAATGAGCAGTTCTTC; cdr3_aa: CSVEERTSGEDSYNEQFF
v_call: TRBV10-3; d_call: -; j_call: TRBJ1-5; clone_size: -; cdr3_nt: TGTGCCATCAGCCCGAGCGGAGATCAGCCCCAGCATTTT; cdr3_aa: CAISPSGDQPQHF
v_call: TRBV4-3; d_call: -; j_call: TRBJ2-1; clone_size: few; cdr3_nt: TGCGCCAGCACCCGGGGCTTAGCGGACTCCTACAATGAGCAGTTCTTC; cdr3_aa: CASTRGLADSYNEQFF
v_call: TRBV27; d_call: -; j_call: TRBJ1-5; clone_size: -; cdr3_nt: TGTGCCAGCAGTCCTACAGGGTTAGATCAGCCCCAGCATTTT; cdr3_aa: CASSPTGLDQPQHF
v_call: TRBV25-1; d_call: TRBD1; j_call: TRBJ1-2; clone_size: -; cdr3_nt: TGTGCCAGCGGTCCGGGACAGGGTAACTATGGCTACACCTTC; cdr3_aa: CASGPGQGNYGYTF
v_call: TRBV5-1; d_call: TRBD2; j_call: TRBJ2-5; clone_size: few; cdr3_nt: TGCGCCAGCAGCTCCCGGACTAGCGGGAACCGAGAGACCCAGTACTTC; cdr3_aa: CASSSRTSGNRETQYF
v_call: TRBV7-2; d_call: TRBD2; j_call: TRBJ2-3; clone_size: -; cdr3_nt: TGTGCCAGCAGCCTTCGGACTAGCGGGACCTACACAGATACGCAGTATTTT; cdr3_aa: CASSLRTSGTYTDTQYF
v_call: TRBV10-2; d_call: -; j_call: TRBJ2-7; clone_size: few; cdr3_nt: TGCGCCAGCCAACCCGGGGGTCCCTCCTACGAGCAGTACTTC; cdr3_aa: CASQPGGPSYEQYF
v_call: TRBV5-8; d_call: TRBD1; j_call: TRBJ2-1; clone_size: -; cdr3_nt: TGTGCCAGCAGCTCGGAGGGACAGGGCAATGAGCAGTTCTTC; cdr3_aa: CASSSEGQGNEQFF
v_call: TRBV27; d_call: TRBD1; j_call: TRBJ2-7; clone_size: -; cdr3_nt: TGTGCCAGCAGTTTATTTCCCTCCCGACAGGGGTACGAGCAGTACTTC; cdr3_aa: CASSLFPSRQGYEQYF
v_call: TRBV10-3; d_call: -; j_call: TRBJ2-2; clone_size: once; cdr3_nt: TGTGCCATCAGTGGCCCGGAGTCCAACACCGGGGAGCTGTTTTTT; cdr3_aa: CAISGPESNTGELFF
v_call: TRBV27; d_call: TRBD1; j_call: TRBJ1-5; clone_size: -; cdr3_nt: TGTGCCAGCAGGCCGACAGGGATCAATCAGCCCCAGCATTTT; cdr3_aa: CASRPTGINQPQHF
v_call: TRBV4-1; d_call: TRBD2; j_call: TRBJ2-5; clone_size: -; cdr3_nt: TGCGCCAGCAGCCAAGATCTGCTAGCGGGAGGGCCGGTATCTGAGACCCAGTACTTC; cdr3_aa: CASSQDLLAGGPVSETQYF